Below, 24 T cell receptor beta chains from the same sample are listed, as sequenced in a study of cytomegalovirus exposure and HLA in healthy donors. PCR amplification relied on 60 Vbeta primers (plus 13 Jbeta primers). Sequencing used immunoSEQ multiplex PCR; TCRdb keeps in-frame clones, though not all of them. There are 75,000 to 80,000 clones in the sample; around three quarters occur only once, and 1.1% lies in the top ten. The specimen sequenced was PBMCs. The source of these receptors is a male donor in good health and CMV-seronegative.

This chain joins TRBV5-6 and TRBJ1-5; maybe TRBD1 (5 bases). The CDR3 contains 13 residues. Germline assignment: CDR1 SGHDT and CDR2 YYEEEE. The V and J ends lost 2 bases and 5 bases respectively, with 8 bases between them. DNA of the CDR3: TGTGCCAGCAGCTTCGGGGGGGATCAGCCCCAGCATTTT. This sequence encodes CASSFGGDQPQHF.

The V gene is TRBV28, the J gene TRBJ1-5; D is unresolved. The CDR3 has 12 residues. The V end was cut by 5 bases, the J end by 6 bases, with 8 bases between. CDR1 is MDHEN and CDR2 is SYDVKM in the germline V gene. This CDR3 reads CASSITAQPQHF. The CDR3 nucleotides read TGTGCCAGCAGTATTACAGCTCAGCCCCAGCATTTT.

This clone was recorded only once. V gene TRBV18 combines with J gene TRBJ2-2, with 10 bases aligning to TRBD1. The CDR3 runs to 15 residues. The J segment lost 7 bases and the V segment lost 3 bases, leaving 5 bases of the junction unmatched. The germline V gene has CDR1 KGHSH and CDR2 LQKENI. For the CDR3, the DNA is TGTGCCAGCTCACCGGGGACAGGGGCGGACGGGGAGCTGTTTTTT. Its protein is CASSPGTGADGELFF.

V usage is TRBV30 and J usage is TRBJ1-2, with 8 bases aligning to TRBD1. Germline CDR1 is GTSNPN and CDR2 is SVGIG (reference sequence). The junction had 23 bases not matched to a gene; V was cut back by 4 bases and J by 7 bases. The CDR3 extends over 18 amino acids. CDR3 residues: CAWNRGPGASRGRFGYTF. The CDR3 DNA follows: TGTGCCTGGAATCGGGGGCCCGGGGCAAGCAGGGGGCGGTTTGGCTACACCTTC.

This chain joins TRBV30 and TRBJ1-3; D gene unclear. Germline V gene lookup returns CDR1 GTSNPN and CDR2 SVGIG (reference sequence). CDR3 length: 16 amino acids. The ends were cut back, 3 bases at V and 8 bases at J, with 23 bases in the middle. CDR3 loop: CAWSAPPLGGPDTIYF. Here the CDR3 DNA reads TGTGCCTGGAGCGCACCTCCCCTGGGAGGACCGGACACCATATATTTT.

The V and J genes are TRBV6-6 and TRBJ1-4; D might be TRBD1 (6 bases). This CDR3 is 15 amino acids long. Germline CDR1 reads MNHNY; CDR2 reads SVGAGI (reference sequence). The V gene lost 7 bases and the J gene lost 7 bases, with 19 bases spanning the gap. CDR3: CASTSGRQAGEKLFF. CDR3 bases: TGTGCCAGCACCTCGGGGAGACAGGCGGGTGAAAAACTGTTTTTT.

The chain is built from TRBV6-1 and TRBJ1-1, with 9 positions matching TRBD1. V lost 4 bases, J lost 5 bases, and 11 bases stayed unmatched. CDR3 size: 16 residues. The V gene's germline CDR1 is MNHNS and CDR2 SASEGT. CDR3 region: CASSAQGAKVGTEAFF. CDR3 nucleotides: TGTGCCAGCAGTGCACAGGGGGCGAAAGTGGGAACTGAAGCTTTCTTT.

J is TRBJ1-1 and V is TRBV29-1; 9 bases match TRBD1. Germline lookup yields CDR1 SQVTM and CDR2 ANQGSEA. This CDR3 is built from 12 residues. CDR3 DNA sequence: TGCAGTTTGGAGGACAGGGGCACTGAAGCTTTCTTT. Translated: CSLEDRGTEAFF.

The genes are TRBV9 and TRBJ2-5, with D possibly TRBD1 on 5 matching bases. There are 16 residues in the CDR3. V was shortened by 0 bases and J by 2 bases, with 14 bases between the two germline ends. CDR1 is SGDLS, CDR2 YYNGEE, per germline. CDR3 coding DNA: TGTGCCAGCAGCGTAGGGTCAGGGCGGAAACAAGAGACCCAGTACTTC. Translated, it gives CASSVGSGRKQETQYF.

This chain uses TRBV11-2 with TRBJ2-3, with D tentatively TRBD1 (5 bases). The CDR3 covers 15 residues. Per germline, CDR1 SGHAT and CDR2 FQNNGV. V lost 5 bases, J lost 0 bases, and 12 bases lay in between. The CDR3 nucleotides read TGTGCCAGCAGCCAGTCCAGGGTCAGCACAGATACGCAGTATTTT. The encoded protein is CASSQSRVSTDTQYF.

The chain links TRBV15 to TRBJ2-5, with D perhaps TRBD2 (6 bases). Germline CDR1 and CDR2: LNHNV and YYDKDF (reference sequence). Trimming pared 3 bases from V and 5 bases from J, leaving 10 bases between. This CDR3 has 13 amino acids. CDR3 protein: CATSSSGRETQYF. In DNA form, the CDR3 reads TGTGCCACCAGCAGTTCGGGGAGGGAGACCCAGTACTTC.

CDR3 region: CASGGTGTQETQYF. The CDR3 bases are TGTGCCAGCGGGGGGACAGGGACCCAAGAGACCCAGTACTTC. The chain joins TRBV28 to TRBJ2-5; 9 bases match TRBD1. From germline, CDR1 is MDHEN and CDR2 SYDVKM. The CDR3 runs to 14 residues. V shed 8 bases and J 1 base; nucleotides not matched to a gene: 5.

The chain uses TRBV5-1 and TRBJ2-7; D is undetermined. The germline gives CDR1 SGHRS, CDR2 YFSETQ. CDR3 size: 15 residues. V was cut by 0 bases and J by 6 bases, with 16 bases left in between. This chain's CDR3 is CASSLGHRAMSEQYF. CDR3 bases: TGCGCCAGCAGCTTGGGACACCGCGCAATGTCCGAGCAGTACTTC.

J is TRBJ1-6 and V is TRBV5-1; D is unclear. From germline, CDR1 is SGHRS and CDR2 YFSETQ. The CDR3 is made up of 14 amino acids. V was trimmed by 0 bases and J by 10 bases, leaving 11 bases between them. The CDR3 is CASSLETVGSPLHF. CDR3 nucleotide sequence: TGCGCCAGCAGCTTGGAAACAGTTGGATCACCCCTCCACTTT. Variable domain in full (rest from reference TRBV5-1 and TRBJ1-6): KAGVTQTPRYLIKTRGQQVTLSCSPISGHRSVSWYQQTPGQGLQFLFEYFSETQRNKGNFPGRFSGRQFSNSRSEMNVSTLELGDSALYLCASSLETVGSPLHFGNGTRLTVT.

V usage is TRBV14 and J usage is TRBJ1-1; D remains ambiguous. Germline V gives CDR1 SGHDN, CDR2 FVKESK. V lost 4 bases to trimming and J lost 1 base, with 16 bases between them. This CDR3 has 16 amino acids. The CDR3 spells CASSPNGRGSNTEAFF. The CDR3 DNA is TGTGCCAGCAGCCCGAATGGCCGGGGATCGAACACTGAAGCTTTCTTT.

The V gene is TRBV6-5, the J gene TRBJ2-5; TRBD1 aligns across 9 bases. The J call may be mistaken, given a closer DNA end match to TRBJ2-7. This CDR3 is built from 15 residues. Looked up from germline, CDR1 is MNHEY and CDR2 is SVGAGI. The DNA for the CDR3 is TGTGCCAGCAGCAAAGTCCGGGACAGGGCCCACGAGCAGTACTTC. This sequence encodes CASSKVRDRAHEQYF.

The chain recombines TRBV2 with TRBJ2-1, with TRBD2 identical over 11 bases. CDR1 SNHLY and CDR2 FYNNEI come from the germline V gene. Losses at the gene ends were 5 bases for V and 4 bases for J; bases not matched to a gene: 4. The CDR3 length is 15 residues. In DNA, the CDR3 is TGTGCCAGCAGTTTCGGGACTAGCGGATACAATGAGCAGTTCTTC. As protein: CASSFGTSGYNEQFF.

This rearrangement joins TRBV28 to TRBJ1-5, with D perhaps matching TRBD1 (6 bases). Per the germline V gene, CDR1 is MDHEN and CDR2 is SYDVKM. The germline V and J ends were trimmed by 8 bases and 4 bases, with 9 bases remaining between them. The length of the CDR3 is 12 residues. This CDR3 is CASGQPNQPQHF. As DNA, the CDR3 is TGTGCCAGCGGACAGCCAAATCAGCCCCAGCATTTT.

This clone has more than one count but fewer than ten. J is TRBJ1-2 and V is TRBV18, with TRBD1 matching over 8 bases. Germline values: CDR1 KGHSH, CDR2 LQKENI. This CDR3 is built from 13 residues. V gave up 3 bases and J gave up 8 bases; unmatched junction bases: 5. The CDR3 reads CASSPGQAWGYTF. In DNA, the CDR3 is TGTGCCAGCTCACCGGGACAGGCCTGGGGCTACACCTTC.

This CDR3 is CASSRQGARNEQFF. The CDR3 DNA follows: TGCGCCAGCAGTAGACAGGGGGCGAGGAATGAGCAGTTCTTC. The chain employs TRBV10-2 and TRBJ2-1; 10 nucleotides agree with TRBD1. Looked up from germline, CDR1 is WSHSY and CDR2 is SAAADI. With 5 bases clipped from V and 7 bases from J, the junction kept 5 bases outside the gene matches. The CDR3 spans 14 residues.

This clone appeared a single time. V gene TRBV5-6 combines with J gene TRBJ2-7, with D perhaps matching TRBD1 (6 bases). The germline CDR1 and CDR2 sequences are SGHDT and YYEEEE. The CDR3 length is 15 residues. Trimming stripped 0 bases from V and 2 bases from J, with 12 bases between. DNA of the CDR3: TGTGCCAGCAGCTTGGGTCTGGACAGACCCTACGAGCAGTACTTC. Translated: CASSLGLDRPYEQYF. Complete variable domain (other parts from reference TRBV5-6 and TRBJ2-7): DAGVTQSPTHLIKTRGQQVTLRCSPKSGHDTVSWYQQALGQGPQFIFQYYEEEERQRGNFPDRFSGHQFPNYSSELNVNALLLGDSALYLCASSLGLDRPYEQYFGPGTRLTVT.

V gene TRBV7-9 combines with J gene TRBJ2-3, with TRBD1 matching over 7 bases. Germline trimming cut 5 bases from V and 0 bases from J; bases unmatched to any gene: 11. The length of the CDR3 is 17 residues. CDR1 and CDR2 (germline): SEHNR, FQNEAQ (reference sequence). The CDR3 spells CASSNRYQGVSTDTQYF. The CDR3 DNA follows: TGTGCCAGCAGCAACCGATACCAGGGGGTGAGCACAGATACGCAGTATTTT.

Concerning this clone itself: At one boundary the junction diverges from the germline segment, which might be a read error. This rearrangement joins TRBV7-7 to TRBJ1-3, with a possible D match to TRBD1 (5 bases). The CDR3 runs 14 residues. Germline V gene sequence: CDR1 SSHAT, CDR2 FNYEAQ (reference sequence). The DNA for the CDR3 is TGTGCTAGCAGCTTAAATACAGGTTCAAACACCATATATTTT. Its translation is CASSLNTGSNTIYF.

The chain uses TRBV4-2 and TRBJ1-6; D is unresolved. V shed 4 bases and J shed 14 bases, with 21 bases lying between them. From germline, CDR1 is LGHNA and CDR2 YNFKEQ. The CDR3 extends over 15 amino acids. The CDR3 sequence is CASSPQLDGSGTLHF. As DNA, the CDR3 is TGTGCCAGCAGCCCCCAACTGGACGGGAGCGGGACCCTCCACTTT.